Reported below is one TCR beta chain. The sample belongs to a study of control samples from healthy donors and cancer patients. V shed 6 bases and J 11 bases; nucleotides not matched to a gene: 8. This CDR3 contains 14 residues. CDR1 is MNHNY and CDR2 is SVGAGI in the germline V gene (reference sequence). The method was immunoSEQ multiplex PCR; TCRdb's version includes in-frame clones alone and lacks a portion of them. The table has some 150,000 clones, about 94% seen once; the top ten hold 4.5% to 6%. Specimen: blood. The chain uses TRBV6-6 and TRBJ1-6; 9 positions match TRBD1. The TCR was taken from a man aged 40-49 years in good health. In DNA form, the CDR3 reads TGTGCCAGCAGGGGACAGGGTGAGAGGGCACCCCTCCACTTT. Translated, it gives CASRGQGERAPLHF.